The entry below gives a single T cell receptor beta chain sequence along with its context. Which antigen it targets is not known. No base-level quality is on record; no much larger clone is a single base apart. TCR alpha and beta chain libraries were amplified separately from the second PCR step onward. The CMV status of each donor was determined by measuring IFNgamma production from CD4+ T cells after fresh PBMCs had been stimulated overnight with CMV viral lysate. Miltenyi beads were used first to positively select CD4 T cells, and CD8 T cells were then positively selected from the CD4-negative fraction. Cells were stained for CD3, CD4, CD8, CD45RA, CD27 and a live/dead dye and were sorted on a BD Aria II into four subsets based on CD45RA and CD27. Blood was obtained from a few healthy volunteers, and the blood from each volunteer was fractionated into CD4 and CD8 T cells and subsequently into four differentiation subsets. Approximately 120 ml of peripheral blood was drawn per donor, and PBMC were isolated by Ficoll-Paque PLUS density-gradient centrifugation. Sorted cells were lysed in RLT buffer, after which RNA was extracted using a Qiagen RNeasy kit and stored at -80 degrees C.

CDR1 and CDR2 are drawn from the germline V gene (reference sequence): SEHNR, FQNEAQ. Including cysteine and phenylalanine, the CDR3 has 14 amino acids. The DNA shown is the 42-base CDR3, in frame from base 1. Between the V and J ends, shortened by 2 bases and 4 bases respectively, the junction contains 10 bases. The method behind the library was UMI-ligation and nested PCR. An equimolar mix of two oligonucleotides covering both TRBC1 and TRBC2 was used as the beta constant-region primer. Four rounds of PCR, combining the SP2 primer with nested alpha and beta constant-region primers, were used to amplify the ligated cDNA. T4 RNA ligase 1 ligated a single-stranded oligonucleotide carrying the SP2 primer and a 12-nucleotide UMI to the cDNA 3' end. Incubation of the ligation reaction lasted roughly 20-25 hours at 16 degrees C. To avoid over-amplification, PCR2 was usually performed as a SYBR Green qPCR and halted once a predetermined threshold was reached. All purifications after the first were performed with Agencourt AMPure XP magnetic beads. Library amounts were measured by Qubit and library quality was assessed on a TapeStation, where the main peak was expected at around 650 bp. Pooled libraries were sequenced on an Illumina MiSeq with v2 2x251 paired-end kits, typically giving about 0.85-2.3 million reads per sample. Each sample was pooled at around 4.2 nM, and about 4.5-7% PhiX was included to help cluster recognition. The original pipeline was this. Using tag matching that tolerated one base-pair mismatch, Decombinator assigned V and J genes to FASTQ reads that had been processed by Demultiplexor. Collapsinator relied on UMIs to fix sequencing errors as well as frequency errors caused by PCR heterogeneity. TCRs were translated and CDR3s were extracted from the conserved cysteine to the FGXG phenylalanine by CDR3Translator, with non-productive sequences being flagged. Gini, Shannon entropy and inverse Simpson indices were calculated on repertoires subsampled to equal numbers of UMI-defined TCRs. Clonotype abundance distributions were fitted to a power law by maximum likelihood within the linear range. For one naive CD8 sample, the pipeline and MIGEC produced similar UMI counts, unique TCR numbers and clonal distributions. In one analysis, naive TCRs also found in any memory subset of the same donor were removed from the naive repertoire. A set of some 7,600 CMV-associated CDR3 sequences, compiled from VDJdb and a published dataset, was used to search the repertoires. TCRdb trimmed public reads at Q25 via fastp, called clones via MiXCR and kept in-frame beta chains. All rows with the same CDR3 protein become a single entry with the most common DNA and genes. TCRdb's processing, not the study's, gives the V and J calls here. This sample has 150,000 or so distinct CDR3 sequences in its table, and roughly 20% of those were observed once. The ten most abundant clones make up 0.11% of the sample.

This entry comes from a study of naive and memory T cell subsets (dated by TCRdb to 2016 to 2017). Concerning the study at large: Sorted naive and memory T cell subsets from peripheral blood were analyzed in the study using a UMI-based, open-source pipeline for TCR alpha and beta sequencing. IgG serology results and the functional CMV T cell responses were in complete agreement. RNA was DNase-treated and reverse transcribed with TCR constant-region primers, mostly using SuperScript III. Overall results and qualifications from the work: Once error correction was done, more than 85% of naive TCR sequences showed up just once, which made the naive abundance distributions much steeper than those of the memory subsets. TCR abundance followed a power law whose exponent differed between naive and memory subsets but was consistent across the three individuals. The repertoire findings for the naive and memory subsets could not be validated, as no ground truth was available. Clonotypes were defined as single alpha or beta chain sequences, not paired alpha/beta receptors. In both CD4 and CD8 cells, the Gini index increased while Shannon and inverse Simpson diversity decreased from naive through CM, EM and EMRA. Naive repertoires, especially CD8, contained a few larger clonotypes, possibly memory cells re-expressing CD45RA. RNA-based TCR counts may be influenced by expression changes linked to T cell activation and differentiation.

Here the chain combines TRBV7-9 and TRBJ2-3; tentative D gene TRBD1, with 6 bases matching. The sample consisted of naive CD4+ T cells from blood. The intended sense of this specimen's cell subset or site label: naive T cells, CD45RA high CD27+. This receptor was taken from a human donor in good health. The nucleotides are TGTGCCAGCAGCTTAAGTCAGGGGCCAGATACGCAGTATTTT. Its coded protein is CASSLSQGPDTQYF.